One sample yielded the 18 T cell receptor beta chains listed below, sequenced in a study of blood T cell repertoires in COVID-19. The data were produced by immunoSEQ multiplex PCR, yet TCRdb's version contains in-frame clones alone and is incomplete. The table records roughly 250,000 clones, around 85% of them present only once. Sequencing input: peripheral blood. These receptors were obtained from an elderly woman with acute or convalescent COVID-19.

This chain uses TRBV5-1 with TRBJ1-1, with 7 nucleotides matching TRBD1. After removal of 5 bases from V and 0 bases from J, the junction contained 7 bases not matched to a gene. CDR3 length equals 15 residues. The germline V gene encodes CDR1 SGHRS and CDR2 YFSETQ. DNA for the CDR3: TGCGCCAGCAGGCGGGACAGTGGCGTGAACACTGAAGCTTTCTTT. It encodes CASRRDSGVNTEAFF.

The chain employs TRBV24-1 and TRBJ1-2; 8 nucleotides line up with TRBD1. V was clipped by 3 bases and J by 3 bases; unmatched bases: 5. This CDR3 has 15 amino acids. CDR1 and CDR2 from the germline V gene are KGHDR and SFDVKD. CDR3 bases: TGTGCCACCAGTGATCCTAACAGGGGGGACTATGGCTACACCTTC. Protein product: CATSDPNRGDYGYTF.

This clone was counted once. The rearrangement uses TRBV3-1 (or the pseudogene TRBV3-2) and TRBJ2-3; maybe TRBD2 (7 bases). Germline CDR1 and CDR2: LGHDT and YNNKEL (reference sequence). The ends were cut back, 4 bases at V and 1 base at J, with 21 bases in the middle. CDR3 length: 18 amino acids. Here the CDR3 DNA reads TGTGCCAGCAGCCCCCGATGGGGGGGCACGGGGGGCACAGATACGCAGTATTTT. Translated, it gives CASSPRWGGTGGTDTQYF.

The genes are TRBV19 and TRBJ2-2, with D perhaps matching TRBD1 (6 bases). Germline assignment: CDR1 LNHDA and CDR2 SQIVND (reference sequence). V was shortened by 5 bases and J by 8 bases, with 15 bases between the two germline ends. The length of the CDR3 is 14 residues. CDR3 in DNA: TGTGCCAGTAGTCTCAACAGGGCGGTTGGGGAGCTGTTTTTT. Protein sequence: CASSLNRAVGELFF.

V and J are TRBV6-5 and TRBJ1-2; 9 positions agree with TRBD1. The CDR3 totals 14 residues. The trim removed 8 bases at V and 7 bases at J, leaving 11 bases unmatched. CDR1 and CDR2 from the germline V gene are MNHEY and SVGAGI. CDR3 DNA: TGTGCCAGCTCATCCCGGGACAGGGTACGTGGCTACACCTTC. Translated, it gives CASSSRDRVRGYTF.

The chain has TRBV11-2 and TRBJ2-1, with 7 positions matching TRBD2. The V gene end was trimmed by 4 bases and the J gene end by 8 bases; junction bases not matched to a gene: 5. This CDR3 comprises 13 residues. Germline assignment: CDR1 SGHAT and CDR2 FQNNGV. CDR3 protein: CASSSLGGDEQFF. CDR3 DNA sequence: TGTGCCAGCAGCTCCCTGGGGGGGGATGAGCAGTTCTTC.

The rearrangement joins TRBV3-1 (or the pseudogene TRBV3-2) to TRBJ2-5; TRBD1 might be the D (6 bases). Trimming removed 4 bases at V and 9 bases at J, with 21 bases between. Germline V CDR1 and CDR2: LGHDT, YNNKEL (reference sequence). The CDR3 loop spans 15 amino acids. For the CDR3, the DNA is TGTGCCAGCAGCCGCGAGGGGCCGCCTCCAGGGGCCCAGTACTTC. It translates to CASSREGPPPGAQYF.

The chain uses TRBV21-1 and TRBJ2-5; whether TRBD1, the table's D call, matches the DNA was not checked. TRBV21-1 is marked as a pseudogene. The CDR3 length is 18 residues. The CDR3 protein is CASSKEGIRGRNQETQYF. In nucleotides, the CDR3 is TGTGCCAGCAGCAAAGAGGGAATAAGGGGGCGAAACCAAGAGACCCAGTACTTC.

V and J are TRBV18 and TRBJ2-1; 9 bases are shared with TRBD1. Trimming removed 3 bases from V and 9 bases from J; junction bases left unmatched: 12. Germline V gene data show CDR1 as KGHSH and CDR2 as LQKENI. The CDR3 runs to 16 residues. The CDR3 reads CASSPGGDRETTEQFF. In DNA, the CDR3 is TGTGCCAGCTCACCCGGCGGGGACAGGGAGACCACTGAGCAGTTCTTC.

A word on this clone: Its ends do not fully match the called genes, so a read error is possible. This chain joins TRBV3-1 (or the pseudogene TRBV3-2) and TRBJ1-3, with a tentative D call TRBD1 (5 bases). The CDR3 is 15 amino acids. CDR1 is LGHDT and CDR2 is YNNKEL in the germline V gene (reference sequence). The chain's CDR3 is CASSRSGTSLVVLNF. The CDR3 DNA follows: TGTGCCAGCAGCCGATCCGGGACTAGCCTGGTCGTTTTGAATTTT.

The V and J genes are TRBV7-9 and TRBJ1-1, with D unresolved. The V gene lost 5 bases and the J gene lost 1 base, with 17 bases spanning the gap. This CDR3 has 16 amino acids. Germline CDR1 SEHNR, CDR2 FQNEAQ (reference sequence). The DNA of the CDR3 is TGTGCCAGCAGCCCAAGTATGGTCCGCGGGAACACTGAAGCTTTCTTT. This sequence encodes CASSPSMVRGNTEAFF. The full variable domain, completed using reference TRBV7-9 and TRBJ1-1, is DTGVSQNPRHKITKRGQNVTFRCDPISEHNRLYWYRQTLGQGPEFLTYFQNEAQLEKSRLLSDRFSAERPKGSFSTLEIQRTEQGDSAMYLCASSPSMVRGNTEAFFGQGTRLTVV.

This clone was observed once. The rearrangement uses TRBV24-1 and TRBJ2-1, with a possible D match to TRBD2 (7 bases). Trimming removed 4 bases from V and 8 bases from J, with 20 bases in between. Germline CDR1 and CDR2: KGHDR and SFDVKD. The CDR3 is 16 amino acids. The CDR3 coding sequence is TGTGCCACCAGTGACCCGGGGGGCCGTAAGGTAGATGAGCAGTTCTTC. It encodes CATSDPGGRKVDEQFF.

V usage is TRBV20-1 and J usage is TRBJ1-5; D possibly corresponds to TRBD1 (6 bases). The V gene's germline CDR1 is DFQATT and CDR2 SNEGSKA (reference sequence). The V end lost 3 bases, the J end lost 5 bases, and 14 bases lay between the germline ends. The CDR3 is 14 residues long. CDR3 sequence reads: CSASENRDDQPQHF. The CDR3, as DNA: TGCAGTGCTAGTGAAAACAGGGATGATCAGCCCCAGCATTTT.

CDR3 residues: CASSLATQVTQYF. CDR3 DNA sequence: TGTGCCAGCAGCTTAGCTACCCAGGTTACGCAGTATTTT. The chain employs TRBV7-2 and TRBJ2-3; the D is unclear. CDR1 and CDR2 from the germline V gene are SGHTA and FQGNSA. The V and J ends lost 0 bases and 8 bases respectively, with 9 bases between them. The CDR3 is 13 residues long.

This chain uses TRBV12-2 with TRBJ2-6; the table's D call of TRBD1 was not tested on the DNA. TRBV12-2 is classified as a pseudogene. This CDR3 region has 19 residues. Here the CDR3 DNA reads TGTGCAAGTCGCTTAGAGTTGGGACAGGGAGTTACTGGGGCCAACGTCCTGACTTTC. Residues: CASRLELGQGVTGANVLTF.

The chain carries TRBV5-1 and TRBJ1-4; D is ambiguous. CDR3 length: 14 amino acids. Trimming left V 4 bases short and J 5 bases short, with 12 bases between. Germline loops: CDR1 SGHRS, CDR2 YFSETQ. CDR3 sequence (DNA): TGCGCCAGCAGCCCTTCTGTCTTAAATGAAAAACTGTTTTTT. Its protein product is CASSPSVLNEKLFF.

This chain uses TRBV18 with TRBJ2-1, with TRBD1 identical over 11 bases. The germline V gene has CDR1 KGHSH and CDR2 LQKENI. V dropped 6 bases and J dropped 6; count of bases not matched to a gene: 10. The CDR3 runs to 16 residues. CDR3 sequence: CASSTPRDRGTNEQFF. CDR3 DNA: TGTGCCAGCTCCACCCCCCGGGACAGGGGGACCAATGAGCAGTTCTTC.

The chain's CDR3 is CASSSRLYTYNEQFF. The CDR3 region has the DNA TGTGCCAGCAGCTCCAGACTATATACCTACAATGAGCAGTTCTTC. This chain connects TRBV13 to TRBJ2-1, with TRBD2 as a possible D gene (5 bases). The CDR3 is made up of 15 amino acids. The germline V gene encodes CDR1 PRHDT and CDR2 FYEKMQ (reference sequence). V lost 4 bases and J 2 bases, leaving 12 bases between the germline ends.